These T cell receptor beta chains were read from a single sample in a study of blood T cells in healthy people across ages. TCRdb analysed the 5' RACE reads with MiXCR anew, one entry per CDR3 protein. Seen here are 780,000 or so distinct CDR3 sequences, roughly 50% observed once, and the top ten hold approximately 24%. The sequencing input was blood. The receptor set was obtained from a man in his forties in good health. The CDR3 runs from the conserved cysteine through the conserved F or W. Each record gives: CDR3 DNA, CDR3 protein, clone size, D gene, J gene, V gene. D genes are given only for firm matches. Only part of the rows carry a size: once, few, many, or a class if the clone is expanded.

CDR3nt: TGCAGTGCTAGAGATCCTAAGGGGGCCACTGAAGCTTTCTTT
CDR3aa: CSARDPKGATEAFF
abundance: .
d_gene: TRBD1
j_gene: TRBJ1-1
v_gene: TRBV20-1

CDR3nt: TGTGCCAGCAGCTTAGGGCGACAGGGCCTCTTCATCTCCTACAATGAGCAGTACTTC
CDR3aa: CASSLGRQGLFISYNEQYF
abundance: few
d_gene: TRBD1
j_gene: TRBJ2-7
v_gene: TRBV7-2

CDR3nt: TGCGCCAGCAGCCCTCGGACTAGCGGGAGGGTATCAGATACGCAGTATTTT
CDR3aa: CASSPRTSGRVSDTQYF
abundance: few
d_gene: TRBD2
j_gene: TRBJ2-3
v_gene: TRBV4-3

CDR3nt: TGCGCCAGCAGCCCAGACCCGGGGACCTACAATGAGCAGTTCTTC
CDR3aa: CASSPDPGTYNEQFF
abundance: .
d_gene: .
j_gene: TRBJ2-1
v_gene: TRBV4-1

CDR3nt: TGTGCCAGCAGCCAAGAGAAGCGGGGGGGCCTAGATACGCAGTATTTT
CDR3aa: CASSQEKRGGLDTQYF
abundance: few
d_gene: TRBD2
j_gene: TRBJ2-3
v_gene: TRBV4-2

CDR3nt: TGTGCCAGCAGTTCGGGGGTGGTCGGCTACAATGAGCAGTTCTTC
CDR3aa: CASSSGVVGYNEQFF
abundance: .
d_gene: .
j_gene: TRBJ2-1
v_gene: TRBV6-6

CDR3nt: TGCGCCAGCAGCTTCCCTACCCAGATCGGCGCGGGACAGGGGGTTTACTCTGGGGCCAACGTCCTGACTTTC
CDR3aa: CASSFPTQIGAGQGVYSGANVLTF
abundance: .
d_gene: TRBD1
j_gene: TRBJ2-6
v_gene: TRBV5-1

CDR3nt: TGCAGCGTTGATGGCCCTTCTGGGGCCAACGTCCTGACTTTC
CDR3aa: CSVDGPSGANVLTF
abundance: many
d_gene: .
j_gene: TRBJ2-6
v_gene: TRBV29-1

CDR3nt: TGCGCCAGCAGCCAAGCCTTGTACCAAGAGACCCAGTACTTC
CDR3aa: CASSQALYQETQYF
abundance: .
d_gene: .
j_gene: TRBJ2-5
v_gene: TRBV4-1

CDR3nt: TGCAGCGTTGTGAGGGCAGGGGGCTCGGGTAATGAGCAGTTCTTC
CDR3aa: CSVVRAGGSGNEQFF
abundance: .
d_gene: TRBD1
j_gene: TRBJ2-1
v_gene: TRBV29-1

CDR3nt: TGTGCCAGCAGTGAATCGACAGGGGTCTTCACAGATACGCAGTATTTT
CDR3aa: CASSESTGVFTDTQYF
abundance: .
d_gene: TRBD1
j_gene: TRBJ2-3
v_gene: TRBV25-1